These 8 T cell receptor beta chains were all obtained from the same sample, sequenced in a study of a mutant IDH1 vaccine in newly diagnosed glioma. Time point specified: baseline, week 1 (first vaccination visit). Treatment described: pre-vaccination baseline after standard-of-care therapy. Clones were read by immunoSEQ multiplex PCR, and TCRdb kept only the in-frame ones, dropping some. The sample has some 90,000 clones, around 80% seen once. This specimen consisted of PBMCs, obtained from a glioma patient treated with radiotherapy, temozolomide or both. The receptors here all came from a middle-aged man with glioma. Some clones in this sample may be carry-over from other donors' samples.

The rearrangement joins TRBV10-3 to TRBJ2-7, with a tentative D call TRBD2 (6 bases). Between the trimmed V and J ends, which lost 2 bases and 6 bases, there was a span of 17 bases. CDR1 is ENHRY and CDR2 is SYGVKD in the germline V gene. The CDR3 runs to 15 residues. The CDR3 nucleotides read TGTGCCATCAGTGAGCTGACTAGGGACGAGAGCGAGCAGTACTTC. It encodes CAISELTRDESEQYF.

There are a few counts of this clone. The gene calls are TRBV19 and TRBJ1-2; the D gene is possibly TRBD1 (5 bases). This CDR3 region has 13 residues. From germline, CDR1 is LNHDA and CDR2 SQIVND (reference sequence). V was clipped by 3 bases and J by 8 bases, with 13 bases between them. CDR3 residues: CASSIPGWRGYTF. The CDR3 nucleotides read TGTGCCAGTAGTATTCCAGGGTGGCGGGGCTACACCTTC.

The chain has TRBV6-6 and TRBJ2-5; 8 nucleotides agree with TRBD1. Unmatched junction bases numbered 8, after V lost 4 bases and J lost 7 bases. The CDR3 extends over 14 amino acids. Germline V gene lookup returns CDR1 MNHNY and CDR2 SVGAGI (reference sequence). CDR3 DNA: TGTGCCAGCAGTTCAGGACAGGGTCTAGGGACCCAGTACTTC. Its protein product is CASSSGQGLGTQYF.

This rearrangement joins TRBV30 to TRBJ2-7; D is unclear. The CDR3 is 11 amino acids. CDR1 and CDR2 from the germline V gene are GTSNPN and SVGIG (reference sequence). V was pared by 1 base and J by 4 bases, with 5 bases between. The CDR3 DNA sequence: TGTGCCTGGAGTGACAGTTACGAGCAGTACTTC. Translating it yields CAWSDSYEQYF. Variable domain in full (rest from reference TRBV30 and TRBJ2-7): SQTIHQWPATLVQPVGSPLSLECTVEGTSNPNLYWYRQAAGRGLQLLFYSVGIGQISSEVPQNLSASRPQDRQFILSSKKLLLSDSGFYLCAWSDSYEQYFGPGTRLTVT.

The V call is TRBV7-8, the J call TRBJ1-6; the D gene is possibly TRBD1 (5 bases). The CDR3 runs 16 residues. Germline CDR1 SGHVS, CDR2 FQNEAQ. The V and J ends lost 4 bases and 0 bases respectively, with 10 bases between them. The CDR3 region has the DNA TGTGCCAGCAGCTCGACAGAGAGCTCCTATAATTCACCCCTCCACTTT. Its translation is CASSSTESSYNSPLHF.

The rearrangement joins TRBV6-6 to TRBJ2-7, with D tentatively TRBD1 or TRBD2 (7 bases each). V shed 6 bases and J shed 3 bases, with 15 bases lying between them. The CDR3 length is 14 residues. Germline CDR1 and CDR2: MNHNY and SVGAGI (reference sequence). The CDR3 DNA follows: TGTGCCAGCAGAGCAGGGGGGGTCGACTACGAGCAGTACTTC. Translating gives CASRAGGVDYEQYF.

The V gene is TRBV18, the J gene TRBJ2-7, with a possible D match to TRBD2 (6 bases). CDR3 size: 13 residues. Germline CDR1 reads KGHSH; CDR2 reads LQKENI. The V end lost 2 bases, the J end lost 7 bases, and 12 bases lay between the germline ends. The CDR3 DNA sequence: TGTGCCAGCTCACCAAGGGCGGGGTATGAGCAGTACTTC. Its translation: CASSPRAGYEQYF.

The chain joins TRBV30 to TRBJ2-1, with TRBD1 matching over 10 bases. The ends lost 2 bases at V and 8 bases at J; junction bases unmatched: 6. This CDR3 has 14 amino acids. Germline V lookup: CDR1 GTSNPN, CDR2 SVGIG (reference sequence). The CDR3 loop reads CAWSPGQGRDEQFF. CDR3 nucleotide sequence: TGTGCCTGGAGTCCGGGACAGGGGAGGGATGAGCAGTTCTTC.